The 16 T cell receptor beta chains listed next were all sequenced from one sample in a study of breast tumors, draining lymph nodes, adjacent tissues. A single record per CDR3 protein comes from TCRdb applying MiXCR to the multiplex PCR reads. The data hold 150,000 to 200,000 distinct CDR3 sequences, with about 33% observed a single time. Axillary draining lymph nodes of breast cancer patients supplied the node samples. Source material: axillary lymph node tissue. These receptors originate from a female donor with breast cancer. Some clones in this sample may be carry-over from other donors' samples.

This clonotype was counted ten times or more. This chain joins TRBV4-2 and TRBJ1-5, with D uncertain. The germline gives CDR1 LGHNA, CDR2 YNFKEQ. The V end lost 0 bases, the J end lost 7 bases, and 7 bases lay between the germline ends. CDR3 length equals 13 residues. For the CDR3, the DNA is TGTGCCAGCAGCCAAGATACGGGCCAGCCCCAGCATTTT. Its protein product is CASSQDTGQPQHF.

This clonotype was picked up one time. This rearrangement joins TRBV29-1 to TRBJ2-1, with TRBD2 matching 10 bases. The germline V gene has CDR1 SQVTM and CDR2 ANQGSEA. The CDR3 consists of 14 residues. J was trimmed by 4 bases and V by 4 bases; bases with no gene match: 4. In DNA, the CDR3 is TGCAGCGTTGGGACTAGCGGATTGTACAATGAGCAGTTCTTC. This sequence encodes CSVGTSGLYNEQFF.

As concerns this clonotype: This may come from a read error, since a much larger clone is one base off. The CDR3 here is CASSYSRGQSTLNEQYF. The CDR3 DNA reads TGTGCCAGCAGTTACTCGAGGGGACAAAGTACGTTGAATGAGCAGTACTTC. This chain joins TRBV6-5 and TRBJ2-5, with D perhaps matching TRBD1 (6 bases). The V end was cut by 0 bases, the J end by 11 bases, with 25 bases between. CDR1 and CDR2 from the germline V gene are MNHEY and SVGAGI. There are 17 residues in the CDR3.

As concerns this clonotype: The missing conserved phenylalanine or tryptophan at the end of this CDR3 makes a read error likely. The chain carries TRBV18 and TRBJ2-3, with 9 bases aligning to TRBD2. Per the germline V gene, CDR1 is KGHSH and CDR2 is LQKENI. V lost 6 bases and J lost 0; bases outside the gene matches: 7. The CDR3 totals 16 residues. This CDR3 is CASSFLAGSSTDTQYL. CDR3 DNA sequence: TGTGCCAGCTCGTTTCTAGCGGGGAGTAGCACAGATACGCAGTATCTT.

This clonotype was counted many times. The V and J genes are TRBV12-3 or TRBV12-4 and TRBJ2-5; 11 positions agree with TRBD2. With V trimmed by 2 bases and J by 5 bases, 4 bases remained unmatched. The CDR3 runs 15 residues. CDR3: CASSLIAGGPETQYF. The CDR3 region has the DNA TGTGCCAGCAGTTTAATAGCGGGGGGGCCGGAGACCCAGTACTTC.

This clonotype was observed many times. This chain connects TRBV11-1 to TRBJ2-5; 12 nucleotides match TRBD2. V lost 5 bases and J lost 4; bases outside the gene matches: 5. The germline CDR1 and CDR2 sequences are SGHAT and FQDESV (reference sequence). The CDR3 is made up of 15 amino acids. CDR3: CASSPPGLAGETQYF. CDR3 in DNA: TGTGCCAGCAGCCCGCCGGGACTAGCGGGAGAGACCCAGTACTTC.

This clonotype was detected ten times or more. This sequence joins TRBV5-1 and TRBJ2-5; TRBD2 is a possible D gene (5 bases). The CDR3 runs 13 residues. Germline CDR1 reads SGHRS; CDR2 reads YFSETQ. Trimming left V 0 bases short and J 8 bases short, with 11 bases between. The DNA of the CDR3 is TGCGCCAGCAGCTTGGAAGACGGGGAAACCCAGTACTTC. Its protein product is CASSLEDGETQYF. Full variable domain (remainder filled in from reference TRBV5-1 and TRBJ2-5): KAGVTQTPRYLIKTRGQQVTLSCSPISGHRSVSWYQQTPGQGLQFLFEYFSETQRNKGNFPGRFSGRQFSNSRSEMNVSTLELGDSALYLCASSLEDGETQYFGPGTRLLVL.

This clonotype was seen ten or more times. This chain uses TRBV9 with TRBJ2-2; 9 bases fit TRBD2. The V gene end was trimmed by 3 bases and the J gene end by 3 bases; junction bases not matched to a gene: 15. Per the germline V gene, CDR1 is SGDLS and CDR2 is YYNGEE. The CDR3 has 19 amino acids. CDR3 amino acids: CASSEEPILAGEDTGELFF. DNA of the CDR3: TGTGCCAGCAGCGAGGAGCCTATTTTAGCGGGGGAGGACACCGGGGAGCTGTTTTTT.

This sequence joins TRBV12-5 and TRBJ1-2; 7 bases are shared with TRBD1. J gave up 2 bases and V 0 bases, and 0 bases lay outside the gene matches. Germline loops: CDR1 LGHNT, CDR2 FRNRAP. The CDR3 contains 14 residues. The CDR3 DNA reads TGTGCTAGTGGTTTGGTGACAGGGAACTATGGCTACACCTTC. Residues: CASGLVTGNYGYTF.

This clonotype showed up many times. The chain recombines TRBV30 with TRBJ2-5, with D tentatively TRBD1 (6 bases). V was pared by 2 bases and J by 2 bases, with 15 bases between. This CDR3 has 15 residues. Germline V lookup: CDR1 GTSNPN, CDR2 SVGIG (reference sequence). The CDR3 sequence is CAWSKRTALQETQYF. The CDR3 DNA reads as TGTGCCTGGAGTAAGCGGACAGCTCTACAAGAGACCCAGTACTTC. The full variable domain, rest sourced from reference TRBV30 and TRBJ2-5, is SQTIHQWPATLVQPVGSPLSLECTVEGTSNPNLYWYRQAAGRGLQLLFYSVGIGQISSEVPQNLSASRPQDRQFILSSKKLLLSDSGFYLCAWSKRTALQETQYFGPGTRLLVL.

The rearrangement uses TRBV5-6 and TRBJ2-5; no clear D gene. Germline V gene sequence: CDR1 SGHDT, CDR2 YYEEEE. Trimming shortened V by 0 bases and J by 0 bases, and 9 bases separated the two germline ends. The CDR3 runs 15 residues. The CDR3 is CASSLAMGYQETQYF. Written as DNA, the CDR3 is TGTGCCAGCAGCTTGGCCATGGGGTACCAAGAGACCCAGTACTTC.

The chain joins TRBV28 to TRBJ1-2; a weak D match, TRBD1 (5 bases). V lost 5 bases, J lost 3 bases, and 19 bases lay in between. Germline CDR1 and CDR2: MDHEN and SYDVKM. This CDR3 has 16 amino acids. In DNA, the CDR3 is TGTGCCAGCAGTCAAGGGGCGGGGAACACTCACTATGGCTACACCTTC. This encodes CASSQGAGNTHYGYTF.

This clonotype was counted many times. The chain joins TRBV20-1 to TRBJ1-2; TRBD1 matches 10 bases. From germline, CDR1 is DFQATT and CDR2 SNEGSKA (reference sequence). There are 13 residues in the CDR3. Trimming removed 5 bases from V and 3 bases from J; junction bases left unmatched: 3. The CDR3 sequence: CSAGTGVDYGYTF. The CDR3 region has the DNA TGCAGTGCTGGGACAGGGGTTGACTATGGCTACACCTTC.

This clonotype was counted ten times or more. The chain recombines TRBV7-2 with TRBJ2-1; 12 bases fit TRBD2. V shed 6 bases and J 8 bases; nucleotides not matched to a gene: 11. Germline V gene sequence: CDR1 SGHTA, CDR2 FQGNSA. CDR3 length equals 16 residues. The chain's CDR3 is CASRMFLAGGQDEQFF. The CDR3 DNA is TGTGCCAGCAGGATGTTCCTAGCGGGGGGGCAGGATGAGCAGTTCTTC.

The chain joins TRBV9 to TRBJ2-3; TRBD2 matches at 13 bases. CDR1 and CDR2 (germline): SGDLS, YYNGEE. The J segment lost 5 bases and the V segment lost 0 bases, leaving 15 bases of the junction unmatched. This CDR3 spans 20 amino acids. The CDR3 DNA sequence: TGTGCCAGCAGCGTAGAGGTAGGGGAACTAGCGGGGGGGCCTGAAGATACGCAGTATTTT. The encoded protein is CASSVEVGELAGGPEDTQYF.

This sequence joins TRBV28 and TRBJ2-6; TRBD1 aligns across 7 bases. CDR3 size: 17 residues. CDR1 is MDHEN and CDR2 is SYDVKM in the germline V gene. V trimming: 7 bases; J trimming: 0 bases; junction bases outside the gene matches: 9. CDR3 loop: CASTLTRDSSGANVLTF. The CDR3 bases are TGTGCCAGCACTCTAACCCGGGACAGCTCTGGGGCCAACGTCCTGACTTTC.